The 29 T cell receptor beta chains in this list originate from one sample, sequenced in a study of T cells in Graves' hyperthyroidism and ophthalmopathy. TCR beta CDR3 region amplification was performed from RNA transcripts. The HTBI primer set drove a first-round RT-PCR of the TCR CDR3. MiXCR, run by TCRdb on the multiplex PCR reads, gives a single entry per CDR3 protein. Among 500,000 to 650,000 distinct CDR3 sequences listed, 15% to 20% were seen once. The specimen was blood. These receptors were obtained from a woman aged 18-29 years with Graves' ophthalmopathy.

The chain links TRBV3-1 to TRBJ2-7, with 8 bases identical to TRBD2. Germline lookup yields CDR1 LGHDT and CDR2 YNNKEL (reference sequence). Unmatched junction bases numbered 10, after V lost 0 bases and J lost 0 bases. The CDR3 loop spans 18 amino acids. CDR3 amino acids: CASSQDLLREGDSYEQYF. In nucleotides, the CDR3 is TGTGCCAGCAGCCAAGATCTCCTACGGGAGGGCGACTCCTACGAGCAGTACTTC.

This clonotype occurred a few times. The CDR3 DNA follows: TGCAGCGTGGGGCGGGGGCATGAGCAGTTCTTC. Translated: CSVGRGHEQFF. The chain recombines TRBV29-1 with TRBJ2-1, with a possible D match to TRBD2 (7 bases). The CDR3 is made up of 11 amino acids. Trimming pared 6 bases from V and 8 bases from J, leaving 11 bases between. Germline loops: CDR1 SQVTM, CDR2 ANQGSEA.

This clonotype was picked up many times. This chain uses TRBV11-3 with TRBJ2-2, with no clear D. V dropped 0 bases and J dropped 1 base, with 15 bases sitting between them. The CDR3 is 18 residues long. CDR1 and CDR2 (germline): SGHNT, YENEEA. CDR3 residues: CASSLDRYAYRNTGELFF. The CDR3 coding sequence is TGTGCCAGCAGCTTAGACCGCTACGCATACAGGAACACCGGGGAGCTGTTTTTT.

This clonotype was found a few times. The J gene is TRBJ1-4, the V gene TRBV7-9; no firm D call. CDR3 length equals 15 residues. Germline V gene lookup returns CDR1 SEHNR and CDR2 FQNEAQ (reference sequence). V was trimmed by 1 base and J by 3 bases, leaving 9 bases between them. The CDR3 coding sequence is TGTGCCAGCAGCTTAGGCCTCGTGGCTAATGAAAAACTGTTTTTT. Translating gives CASSLGLVANEKLFF.

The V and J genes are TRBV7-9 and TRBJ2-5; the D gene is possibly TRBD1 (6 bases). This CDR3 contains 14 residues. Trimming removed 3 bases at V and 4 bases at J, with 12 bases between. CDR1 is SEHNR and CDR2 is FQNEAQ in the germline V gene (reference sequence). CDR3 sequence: CASSFWGQGETQYF. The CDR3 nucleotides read TGTGCCAGCAGCTTCTGGGGGCAGGGAGAGACCCAGTACTTC.

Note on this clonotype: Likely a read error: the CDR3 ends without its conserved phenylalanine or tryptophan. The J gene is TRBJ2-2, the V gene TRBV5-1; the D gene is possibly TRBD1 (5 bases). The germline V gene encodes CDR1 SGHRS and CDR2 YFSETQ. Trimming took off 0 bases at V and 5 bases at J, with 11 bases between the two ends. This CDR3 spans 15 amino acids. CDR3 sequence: CASSLAAGMTGELFS. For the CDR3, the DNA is TGCGCCAGCAGCTTGGCCGCAGGGATGACCGGGGAGCTGTTTTCT.

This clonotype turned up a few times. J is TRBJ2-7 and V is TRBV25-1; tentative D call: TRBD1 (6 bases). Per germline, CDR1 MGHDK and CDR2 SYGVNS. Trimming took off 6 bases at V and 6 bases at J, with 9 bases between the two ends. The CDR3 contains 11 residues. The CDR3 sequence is CASRTGFEQYF. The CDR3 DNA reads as TGTGCCAGCAGAACAGGGTTCGAGCAGTACTTC.

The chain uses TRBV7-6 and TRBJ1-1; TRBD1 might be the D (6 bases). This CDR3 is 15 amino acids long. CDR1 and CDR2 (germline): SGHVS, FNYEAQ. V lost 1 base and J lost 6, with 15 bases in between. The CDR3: CASSLVVGAGAEAFF. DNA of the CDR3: TGTGCCAGCAGCTTAGTGGTGGGGGCGGGGGCTGAAGCTTTCTTT.

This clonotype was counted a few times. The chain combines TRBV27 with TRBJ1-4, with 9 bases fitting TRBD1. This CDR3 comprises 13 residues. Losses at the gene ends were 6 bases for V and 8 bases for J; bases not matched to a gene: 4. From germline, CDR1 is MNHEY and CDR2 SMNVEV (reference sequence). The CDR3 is CASRTGGNEKLFF. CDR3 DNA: TGTGCCAGCAGGACAGGGGGGAACGAAAAACTGTTTTTT.

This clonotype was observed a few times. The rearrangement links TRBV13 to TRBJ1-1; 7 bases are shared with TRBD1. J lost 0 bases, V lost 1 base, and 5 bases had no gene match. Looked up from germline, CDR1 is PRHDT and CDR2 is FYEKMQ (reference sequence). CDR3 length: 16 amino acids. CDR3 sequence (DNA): TGTGCCAGCAGCTTAGATGGGGGACAGATGAACACTGAAGCTTTCTTT. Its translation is CASSLDGGQMNTEAFF.

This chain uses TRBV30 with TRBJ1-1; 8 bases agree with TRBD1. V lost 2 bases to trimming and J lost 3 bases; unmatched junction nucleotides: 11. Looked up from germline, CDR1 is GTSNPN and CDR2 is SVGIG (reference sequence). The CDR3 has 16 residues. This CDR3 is CAWSSGQGGLYTEAFF. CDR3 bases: TGTGCCTGGAGTTCAGGACAGGGTGGATTGTACACTGAAGCTTTCTTT.

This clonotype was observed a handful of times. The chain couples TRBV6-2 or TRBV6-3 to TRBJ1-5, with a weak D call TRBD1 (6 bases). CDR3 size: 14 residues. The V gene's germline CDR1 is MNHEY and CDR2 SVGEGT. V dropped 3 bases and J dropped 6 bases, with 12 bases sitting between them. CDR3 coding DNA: TGTGCCAGCAGTTATGGGGGGCTTAGTCAGCCCCAGCATTTT. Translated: CASSYGGLSQPQHF.

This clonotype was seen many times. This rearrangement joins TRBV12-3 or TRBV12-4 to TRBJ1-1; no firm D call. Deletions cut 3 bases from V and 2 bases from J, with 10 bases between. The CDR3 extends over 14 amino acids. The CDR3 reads CASSFGGLNTEAFF. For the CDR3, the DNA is TGTGCCAGCAGTTTTGGTGGCCTAAACACTGAAGCTTTCTTT.

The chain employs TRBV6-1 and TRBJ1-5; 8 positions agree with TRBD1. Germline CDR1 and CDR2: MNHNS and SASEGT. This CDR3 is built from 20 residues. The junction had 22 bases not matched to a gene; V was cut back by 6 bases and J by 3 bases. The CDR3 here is CASSPNGQGGVAVANQPQHF. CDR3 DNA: TGTGCCAGCAGCCCAAATGGACAGGGAGGGGTAGCAGTTGCCAATCAGCCCCAGCATTTT.

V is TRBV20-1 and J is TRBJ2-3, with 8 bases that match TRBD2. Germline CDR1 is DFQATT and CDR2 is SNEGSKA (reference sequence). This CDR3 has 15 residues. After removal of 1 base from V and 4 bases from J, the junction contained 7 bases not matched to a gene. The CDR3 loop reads CSARAFAGGPDTQYF. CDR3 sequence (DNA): TGCAGTGCTAGAGCATTTGCGGGGGGTCCAGATACGCAGTATTTT.

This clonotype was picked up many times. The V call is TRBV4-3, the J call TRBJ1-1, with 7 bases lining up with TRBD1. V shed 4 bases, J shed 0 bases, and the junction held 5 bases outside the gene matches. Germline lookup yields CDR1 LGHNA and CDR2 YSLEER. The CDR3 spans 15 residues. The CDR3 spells CASSRDRALNTEAFF. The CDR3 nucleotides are TGCGCCAGCAGCCGGGACAGAGCCCTGAACACTGAAGCTTTCTTT.

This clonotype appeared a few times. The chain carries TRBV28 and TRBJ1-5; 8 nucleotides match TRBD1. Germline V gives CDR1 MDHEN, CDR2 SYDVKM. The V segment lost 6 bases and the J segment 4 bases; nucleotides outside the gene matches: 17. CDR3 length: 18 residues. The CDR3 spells CASRPTNRGGAGNQPQHF. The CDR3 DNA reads TGTGCCAGCAGGCCGACGAACAGGGGGGGGGCGGGAAATCAGCCCCAGCATTTT.

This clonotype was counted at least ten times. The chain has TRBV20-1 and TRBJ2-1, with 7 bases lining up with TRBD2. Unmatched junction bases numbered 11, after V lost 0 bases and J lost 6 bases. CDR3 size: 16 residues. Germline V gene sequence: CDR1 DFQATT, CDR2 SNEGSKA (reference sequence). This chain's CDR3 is CSARDDFSGIPNEQFF. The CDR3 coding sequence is TGCAGTGCTAGAGATGATTTCAGCGGGATACCCAATGAGCAGTTCTTC.

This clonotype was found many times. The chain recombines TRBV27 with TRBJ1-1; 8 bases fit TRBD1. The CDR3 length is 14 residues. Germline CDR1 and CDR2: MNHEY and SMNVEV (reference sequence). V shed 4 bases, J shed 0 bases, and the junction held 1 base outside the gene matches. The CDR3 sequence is CASSWTGMNTEAFF. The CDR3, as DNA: TGTGCCAGCAGTTGGACAGGGATGAACACTGAAGCTTTCTTT.

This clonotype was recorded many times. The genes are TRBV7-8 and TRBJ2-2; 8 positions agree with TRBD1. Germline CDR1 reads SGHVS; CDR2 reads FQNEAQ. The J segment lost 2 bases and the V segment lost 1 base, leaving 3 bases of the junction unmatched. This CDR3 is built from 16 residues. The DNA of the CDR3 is TGTGCCAGCAGCTTAGAGGGACAGGCCAACACCGGGGAGCTGTTTTTT. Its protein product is CASSLEGQANTGELFF.

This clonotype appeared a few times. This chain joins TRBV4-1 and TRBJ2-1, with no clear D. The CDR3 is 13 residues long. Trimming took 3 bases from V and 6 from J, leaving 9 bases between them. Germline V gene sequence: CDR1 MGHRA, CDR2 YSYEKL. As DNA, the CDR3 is TGCGCCAGCAGCCACCTAAAGGTCAATGAGCAGTTCTTC. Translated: CASSHLKVNEQFF.

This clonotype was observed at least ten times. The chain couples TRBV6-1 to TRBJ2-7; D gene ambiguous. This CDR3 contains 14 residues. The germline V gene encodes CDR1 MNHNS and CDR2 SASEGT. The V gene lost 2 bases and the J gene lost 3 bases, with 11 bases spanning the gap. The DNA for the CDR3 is TGTGCCAGCAGTGAAACGGTGGGCCTCTACGAGCAGTACTTC. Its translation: CASSETVGLYEQYF.

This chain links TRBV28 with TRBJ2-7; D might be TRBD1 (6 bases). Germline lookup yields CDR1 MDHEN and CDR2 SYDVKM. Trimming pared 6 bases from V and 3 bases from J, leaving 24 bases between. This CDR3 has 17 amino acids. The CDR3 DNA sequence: TGTGCCAGCAGAACCCTGGTGCAGGGGAGAGGGGGCTACGAGCAGTACTTC. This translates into CASRTLVQGRGGYEQYF. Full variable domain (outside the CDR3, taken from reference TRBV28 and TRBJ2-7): DVKVTQSSRYLVKRTGEKVFLECVQDMDHENMFWYRQDPGLGLRLIYFSYDVKMKEKGDIPEGYSVSREKKERFSLILESASTNQTSMYLCASRTLVQGRGGYEQYFGPGTRLTVT.

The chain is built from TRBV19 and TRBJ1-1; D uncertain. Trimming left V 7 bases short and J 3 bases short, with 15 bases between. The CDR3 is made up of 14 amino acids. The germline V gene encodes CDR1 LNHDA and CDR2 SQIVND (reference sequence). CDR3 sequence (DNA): TGTGCCAGTACCCCTGGCGGGCGGGACACTGAAGCTTTCTTT. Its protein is CASTPGGRDTEAFF.

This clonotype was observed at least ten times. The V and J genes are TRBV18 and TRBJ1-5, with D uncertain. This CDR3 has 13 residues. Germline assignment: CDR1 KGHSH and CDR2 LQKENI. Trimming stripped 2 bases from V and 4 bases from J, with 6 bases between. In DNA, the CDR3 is TGTGCCAGCTCACCAGGGGAAAATCAGCCCCAGCATTTT. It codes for CASSPGENQPQHF.

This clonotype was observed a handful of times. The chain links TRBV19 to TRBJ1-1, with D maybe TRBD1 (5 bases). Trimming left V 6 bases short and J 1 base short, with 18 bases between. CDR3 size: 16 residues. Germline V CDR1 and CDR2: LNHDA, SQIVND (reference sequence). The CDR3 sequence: CASRRETGTANTEAFF. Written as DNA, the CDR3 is TGTGCCAGTAGAAGGGAAACCGGGACGGCGAACACTGAAGCTTTCTTT.

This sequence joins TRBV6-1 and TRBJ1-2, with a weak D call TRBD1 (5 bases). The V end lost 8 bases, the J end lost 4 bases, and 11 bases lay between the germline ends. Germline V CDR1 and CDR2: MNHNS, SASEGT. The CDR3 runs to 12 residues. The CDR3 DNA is TGTGCCAGCGAGGACAAGGGCTATGGCTACACCTTC. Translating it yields CASEDKGYGYTF.

DNA for the CDR3: TGCAGTGTTTCAGAAGCGGGAAAGGGGACAGATACGCAGTATTTT. Translation: CSVSEAGKGTDTQYF. This chain links TRBV20-1 with TRBJ2-3; TRBD2 matches 7 bases. V gave up 7 bases and J gave up 3 bases; unmatched junction bases: 13. Germline V gene data show CDR1 as DFQATT and CDR2 as SNEGSKA (reference sequence). This CDR3 spans 15 amino acids.

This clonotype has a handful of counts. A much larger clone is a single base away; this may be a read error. CDR3 amino acids: CASSEETGGNQPQHF. The DNA of the CDR3 is TGTGCCAGCAGTGAAGAGACAGGGGGCAATCAGCCCCAGCATTTT. The chain links TRBV6-1 to TRBJ1-5; 8 bases are a match to TRBD1. Germline V gene lookup returns CDR1 MNHNS and CDR2 SASEGT. J lost 2 bases, V lost 1 base, and 1 base had no gene match. The CDR3 covers 15 residues.